Sequencing of this T cell receptor beta chain was carried out in a study of cytomegalovirus exposure and HLA in healthy donors. The PCR had 60 Vbeta and 13 Jbeta primers. Data came from immunoSEQ multiplex PCR; TCRdb stores just in-frame clones and leaves some out. The sample lists 120,000 to 150,000 clones, about four fifths occurring once. Healthy bone marrow donors formed the donor group. Losses at the gene ends were 1 base for V and 3 bases for J; bases not matched to a gene: 4. The CDR3 loop spans 16 amino acids. Germline-derived CDR1 and CDR2 are SGHTA and FQGNSA. The chain uses TRBV7-2 and TRBJ2-3; TRBD2 agrees at 10 bases. The sequence was collected from a man aged 30 to 39 in good health and CMV-seropositive. The sequencing input was PBMCs. CDR3: CASSLVVLAGTDTQYF. In nucleotides, the CDR3 is TGTGCCAGCAGCTTAGTGGTACTAGCGGGAACAGATACGCAGTATTTT. Combining the CDR3 with reference TRBV7-2 and TRBJ2-3 gives the whole variable domain GAGVSQSPSNKVTEKGKDVELRCDPISGHTALYWYRQSLGQGLEFLIYFQGNSAPDKSGLPSDRFSAERTGGSVSTLTIQRTQQEDSAVYLCASSLVVLAGTDTQYFGPGTRLTVL.